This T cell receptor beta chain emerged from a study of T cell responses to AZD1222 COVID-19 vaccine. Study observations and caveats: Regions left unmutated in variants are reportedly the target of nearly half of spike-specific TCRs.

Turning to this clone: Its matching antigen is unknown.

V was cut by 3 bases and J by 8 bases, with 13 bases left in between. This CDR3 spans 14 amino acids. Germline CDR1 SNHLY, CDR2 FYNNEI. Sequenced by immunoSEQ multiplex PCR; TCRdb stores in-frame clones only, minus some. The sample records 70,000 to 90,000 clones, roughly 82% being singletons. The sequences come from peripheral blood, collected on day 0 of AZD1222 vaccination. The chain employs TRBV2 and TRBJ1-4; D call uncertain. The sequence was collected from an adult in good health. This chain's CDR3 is CASSDIGVGEKLFF. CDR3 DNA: TGTGCCAGCAGTGATATCGGGGTGGGCGAAAAACTGTTTTTT.